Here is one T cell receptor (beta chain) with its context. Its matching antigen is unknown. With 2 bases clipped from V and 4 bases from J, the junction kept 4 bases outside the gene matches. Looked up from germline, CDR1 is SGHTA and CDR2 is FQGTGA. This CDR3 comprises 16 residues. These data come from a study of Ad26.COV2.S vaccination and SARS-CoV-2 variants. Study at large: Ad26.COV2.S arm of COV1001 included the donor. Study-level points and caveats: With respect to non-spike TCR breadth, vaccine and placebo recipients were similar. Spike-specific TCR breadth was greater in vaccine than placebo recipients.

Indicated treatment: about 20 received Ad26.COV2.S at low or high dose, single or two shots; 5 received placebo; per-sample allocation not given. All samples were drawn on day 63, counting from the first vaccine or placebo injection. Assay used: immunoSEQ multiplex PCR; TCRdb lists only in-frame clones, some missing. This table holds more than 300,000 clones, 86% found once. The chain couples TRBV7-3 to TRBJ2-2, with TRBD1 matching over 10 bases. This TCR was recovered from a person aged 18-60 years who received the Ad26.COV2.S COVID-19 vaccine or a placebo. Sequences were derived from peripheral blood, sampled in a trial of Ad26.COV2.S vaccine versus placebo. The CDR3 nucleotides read TGTGCCAGCAGCTTACGAGGGACAGGGGCCACCGGGGAGCTGTTTTTT. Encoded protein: CASSLRGTGATGELFF.